Below, 27 T cell receptor beta chains from the same sample are listed, as sequenced in a study of blood T cell repertoires in COVID-19. The protocol was immunoSEQ multiplex PCR, while the TCRdb copy is restricted to in-frame clones and leaves out a portion. Seen here are hundreds of thousands of clones, approximately 78% observed once, and the top ten hold about 5%. The specimen was PBMCs or T cells enriched from blood (not recorded which). These receptors were obtained from a man aged 35 to 55 who had been exposed to COVID-19.

The chain uses TRBV7-9 and TRBJ1-2, with D perhaps matching TRBD1 (5 bases). Per the germline V gene, CDR1 is SEHNR and CDR2 is FQNEAQ (reference sequence). Trimming removed 5 bases at V and 4 bases at J, with 8 bases between. The CDR3 is made up of 12 amino acids. The CDR3: CASSPQGYGYTF. As DNA, the CDR3 is TGTGCCAGCAGCCCCCAGGGCTATGGCTACACCTTC.

This chain joins TRBV3-1 (or the pseudogene TRBV3-2) and TRBJ2-2, with no clear D. Trimming removed 0 bases from V and 7 bases from J, with 9 bases in between. The germline V gene has CDR1 LGHDT and CDR2 YNNKEL (reference sequence). The CDR3 consists of 14 residues. The CDR3 nucleotides are TGTGCCAGCAGCCAAGACGGTAAACTCGGGGAGCTGTTTTTT. Its protein product is CASSQDGKLGELFF.

This clone was found a few times. The chain couples TRBV11-3 to TRBJ2-1, with TRBD2 matching over 11 bases. Germline loops: CDR1 SGHNT, CDR2 YENEEA. V lost 3 bases to trimming and J lost 0 bases; unmatched junction nucleotides: 10. This CDR3 contains 19 residues. DNA of the CDR3: TGTGCCAGCAGCTTTTGGGGTAGCGGGAGGGAGGTCTCCTACAATGAGCAGTTCTTC. Translating it yields CASSFWGSGREVSYNEQFF.

The chain couples TRBV6-5 to TRBJ2-1, with D possibly being TRBD2 (5 bases). Trimming left V 2 bases short and J 0 bases short, with 11 bases between. The CDR3 is made up of 16 amino acids. Germline V gene lookup returns CDR1 MNHEY and CDR2 SVGAGI. The chain's CDR3 is CASSYGGPSSYNEQFF. DNA for the CDR3: TGTGCCAGCAGTTACGGCGGGCCTAGCTCCTACAATGAGCAGTTCTTC.

This chain connects TRBV5-1 to TRBJ2-7; 8 positions agree with TRBD2. Germline V gene lookup returns CDR1 SGHRS and CDR2 YFSETQ. CDR3 size: 15 residues. The ends lost 4 bases at V and 2 bases at J; junction bases unmatched: 8. The CDR3, as DNA: TGCGCCAGCAGCAAACTAGCGGAGCCCACCTACGAGCAGTACTTC. Translated: CASSKLAEPTYEQYF.

V usage is TRBV5-6 and J usage is TRBJ1-3; tentatively, D is TRBD1 (6 bases). Trimming took 1 base from V and 7 from J, leaving 15 bases between them. The V gene's germline CDR1 is SGHDT and CDR2 YYEEEE. The CDR3 consists of 15 residues. The CDR3 sequence is CASSLPGHSPNTIYF. CDR3 DNA: TGTGCCAGCAGCTTGCCGGGACACTCTCCGAACACCATATATTTT.

This clone appeared a few times. This sequence joins TRBV4-1 and TRBJ2-2; 10 bases map to TRBD2. The CDR3 runs to 15 residues. Germline CDR1 and CDR2: MGHRA and YSYEKL. Trimming took 4 bases from V and 1 from J; bases not matched to a gene: 0. CDR3 coding DNA: TGCGCCAGCAGCCGACTAGCGGGGAACACCGGGGAGCTGTTTTTT. Translated, it gives CASSRLAGNTGELFF.

This clone showed up just once. This chain uses TRBV3-1 (or the pseudogene TRBV3-2) with TRBJ2-3, with 10 positions matching TRBD1. After removal of 4 bases from V and 2 bases from J, the junction contained 6 bases not matched to a gene. The CDR3 has 16 amino acids. Per germline, CDR1 LGHDT and CDR2 YNNKEL (reference sequence). The CDR3 here is CASSPVGTGVTDTQYF. CDR3 DNA sequence: TGTGCCAGCAGCCCAGTAGGGACAGGGGTCACAGATACGCAGTATTTT.

This clone was recorded once. The chain couples TRBV9 to TRBJ2-7, with D tentatively TRBD2 (5 bases). Germline values: CDR1 SGDLS, CDR2 YYNGEE. V lost 2 bases to trimming and J lost 1 base, with 7 bases between them. The CDR3 spans 13 residues. The CDR3 DNA is TGTGCCAGCAGCGTCGGGGTATCCTACGAGCAGTACTTC. It codes for CASSVGVSYEQYF.

The V and J genes are TRBV4-1 and TRBJ2-7, with 10 nucleotides matching TRBD2. CDR1 and CDR2 (germline): MGHRA, YSYEKL. Trimming took 3 bases from V and 0 from J; bases not matched to a gene: 8. The CDR3 consists of 17 residues. The CDR3: CASSQEGTSVSSYEQYF. For the CDR3, the DNA is TGCGCCAGCAGCCAGGAGGGGACTAGCGTGAGCTCCTACGAGCAGTACTTC.

The chain recombines TRBV6-2 or TRBV6-3 with TRBJ2-5, with D possibly being TRBD2 (6 bases). Per germline, CDR1 MNHEY and CDR2 SVGEGT. This CDR3 is built from 14 residues. V gave up 4 bases and J gave up 5 bases, with 14 bases separating them. CDR3 protein: CASSFFGRWETQYF. CDR3 nucleotide sequence: TGTGCCAGCAGTTTTTTCGGGAGATGGGAGACCCAGTACTTC.

The V gene is TRBV19, the J gene TRBJ2-7; no firm D call. The ends were cut back, 3 bases at V and 1 base at J, with 13 bases in the middle. CDR3 size: 15 residues. Germline CDR1 is LNHDA and CDR2 is SQIVND (reference sequence). CDR3 sequence: CASSMVGSPSYEQYF. The CDR3 nucleotides read TGTGCCAGTAGTATGGTTGGCAGTCCATCCTACGAGCAGTACTTC.

The chain couples TRBV18 to TRBJ2-2; D might be TRBD1 (5 bases). Germline V gene data show CDR1 as KGHSH and CDR2 as LQKENI. This CDR3 has 15 amino acids. V lost 3 bases, J lost 0 bases, and 8 bases lay in between. This chain's CDR3 is CASSPVTANTGELFF. The CDR3 coding sequence is TGTGCCAGCTCACCTGTGACAGCGAACACCGGGGAGCTGTTTTTT.

The V call is TRBV12-3 or TRBV12-4, the J call TRBJ2-3; 7 nucleotides line up with TRBD2. The CDR3 extends over 13 amino acids. V shed 8 bases, J shed 4 bases, and the junction held 6 bases outside the gene matches. The CDR3, as DNA: TGTGCCAGCGGGAGGGCCGCCGCAGATACGCAGTATTTT. Protein: CASGRAAADTQYF.

V is TRBV3-1 (or the pseudogene TRBV3-2) and J is TRBJ2-7; 8 positions agree with TRBD2. CDR1 LGHDT and CDR2 YNNKEL come from the germline V gene (reference sequence). The CDR3 consists of 15 residues. Trimming cost V 4 bases and J 4 bases; bases outside gene matches: 9. The CDR3 bases are TGTGCCAGCAGCCCATTAGCGGGGAGAGGGTACGAGCAGTACTTC. It codes for CASSPLAGRGYEQYF.

This clone came up once. This rearrangement joins TRBV19 to TRBJ2-7; 7 bases are shared with TRBD1. Germline V lookup: CDR1 LNHDA, CDR2 SQIVND (reference sequence). V lost 3 bases and J lost 4; bases outside the gene matches: 6. This CDR3 comprises 14 residues. This CDR3 reads CASSISGTAYEQYF. The CDR3, as DNA: TGTGCCAGTAGTATCTCAGGGACAGCGTACGAGCAGTACTTC.

The chain couples TRBV27 to TRBJ1-5; D gene uncertain. Per the germline V gene, CDR1 is MNHEY and CDR2 is SMNVEV (reference sequence). This CDR3 region has 13 residues. With 5 bases removed from V and 11 bases from J, the gap between germline ends came to 16 bases. CDR3 DNA sequence: TGTGCCAGCAGTGAATTCGGGAGCTGGACCCAGCATTTT. Translated: CASSEFGSWTQHF.

The chain couples TRBV27 to TRBJ2-1; D possibly corresponds to TRBD2 (6 bases). CDR3 length equals 15 residues. V lost 2 bases to trimming and J lost 8 bases, with 16 bases between them. Per the germline V gene, CDR1 is MNHEY and CDR2 is SMNVEV (reference sequence). CDR3 region: CASSLRRGIRDEQFF. CDR3 bases: TGTGCCAGCAGTTTAAGGCGCGGGATTAGGGATGAGCAGTTCTTC.

The V and J genes are TRBV11-3 and TRBJ2-7; D may be TRBD2 (5 bases). Trimming removed 4 bases from V and 3 bases from J, with 13 bases in between. Germline V CDR1 and CDR2: SGHNT, YENEEA. This CDR3 is built from 14 residues. CDR3 protein: CASSSRRGYYEQYF. DNA for the CDR3: TGTGCCAGCAGCTCCAGACGGGGATACTACGAGCAGTACTTC.

The rearrangement uses TRBV18 and TRBJ1-1; TRBD1 agrees at 10 bases. CDR1 and CDR2 from the germline V gene are KGHSH and LQKENI. The CDR3 consists of 16 residues. After removal of 3 bases from V and 0 bases from J, the junction contained 4 bases not matched to a gene. The CDR3 here is CASSPSTGGLNTEAFF. In DNA form, the CDR3 reads TGTGCCAGCTCACCTTCGACAGGGGGCTTGAACACTGAAGCTTTCTTT.

Here the CDR3 reads CASSPVSGTKETQYF. DNA for the CDR3: TGTGCCAGCTCACCCGTCAGCGGAACTAAAGAGACCCAGTACTTC. V gene TRBV18 combines with J gene TRBJ2-5, with D tentatively TRBD2 (5 bases). Germline-derived CDR1 and CDR2 are KGHSH and LQKENI. This CDR3 region has 15 residues. Trimming stripped 3 bases from V and 3 bases from J, with 14 bases between.

The chain couples TRBV7-2 to TRBJ2-1; possible D gene TRBD2, 5 bases. CDR3 size: 15 residues. Trimming stripped 4 bases from V and 5 bases from J, with 15 bases between. Per the germline V gene, CDR1 is SGHTA and CDR2 is FQGNSA. In DNA form, the CDR3 reads TGTGCCAGCAGCTCGGGCGCGGGCTCTCACAATGAGCAGTTCTTC. Its translation is CASSSGAGSHNEQFF.

The chain combines TRBV16 with TRBJ2-2; D not resolved. This CDR3 is built from 12 residues. Trimming left V 4 bases short and J 7 bases short, with 7 bases between. Germline V lookup: CDR1 KGHSY, CDR2 FQNENV. DNA for the CDR3: TGTGCCAGCAGCCCCCGGAGCGGGGAGCTGTTTTTT. This gives the protein CASSPRSGELFF.

The rearrangement uses TRBV12-3 or TRBV12-4 and TRBJ1-2; 9 positions agree with TRBD1. The CDR3 has 13 residues. The trim removed 6 bases at V and 8 bases at J, leaving 7 bases unmatched. In DNA, the CDR3 is TGTGCCAGCAGCCTGACAGGGGGGATAGGCTACACCTTC. It specifies CASSLTGGIGYTF.

The chain couples TRBV29-1 to TRBJ2-7; the match to TRBD1 covers 9 bases. Unmatched junction bases numbered 9, after V lost 3 bases and J lost 0 bases. The CDR3 extends over 16 amino acids. Germline loops: CDR1 SQVTM, CDR2 ANQGSEA. CDR3 loop: CSVETSTGGLSYEQYF. Here the CDR3 DNA reads TGCAGCGTTGAGACCTCTACAGGGGGCCTCTCCTACGAGCAGTACTTC.

V is TRBV7-3 and J is TRBJ2-3; maybe TRBD2 (6 bases). Germline V gene sequence: CDR1 SGHTA, CDR2 FQGTGA. CDR3 length: 16 residues. V was shortened by 5 bases and J by 1 base, with 16 bases between the two germline ends. The DNA of the CDR3 is TGTGCCAGCAGCCTAAGGCCGGGAGTGGGCACAGATACGCAGTATTTT. Translating gives CASSLRPGVGTDTQYF.

This chain uses TRBV7-3 with TRBJ2-1; D is unclear. Germline values: CDR1 SGHTA, CDR2 FQGTGA. Deletions cut 0 bases from V and 8 bases from J, with 8 bases between. The CDR3 loop spans 13 amino acids. CDR3 loop: CASSLTRLDEQFF. CDR3 nucleotides: TGTGCCAGCAGCTTAACTCGACTTGATGAGCAGTTCTTC.